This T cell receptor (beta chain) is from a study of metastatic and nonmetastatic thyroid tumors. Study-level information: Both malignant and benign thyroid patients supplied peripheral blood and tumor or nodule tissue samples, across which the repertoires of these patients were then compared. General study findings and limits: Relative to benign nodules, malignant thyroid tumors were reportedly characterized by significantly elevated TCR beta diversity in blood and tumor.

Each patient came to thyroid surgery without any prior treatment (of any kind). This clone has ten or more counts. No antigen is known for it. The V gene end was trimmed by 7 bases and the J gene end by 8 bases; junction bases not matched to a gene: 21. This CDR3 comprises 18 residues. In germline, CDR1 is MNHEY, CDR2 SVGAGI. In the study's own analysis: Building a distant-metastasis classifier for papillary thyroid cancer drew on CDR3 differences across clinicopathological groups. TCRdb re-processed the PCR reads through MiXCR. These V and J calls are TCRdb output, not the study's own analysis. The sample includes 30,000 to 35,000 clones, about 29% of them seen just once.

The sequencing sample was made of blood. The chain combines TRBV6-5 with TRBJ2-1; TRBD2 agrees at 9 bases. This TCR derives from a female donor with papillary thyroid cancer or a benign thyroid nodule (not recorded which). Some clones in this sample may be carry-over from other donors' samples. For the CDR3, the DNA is TGTGCCAGCAACCCCCGCGGCGGGGGGGGACCCGGGTACGATGAGCAGTTCTTC. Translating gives CASNPRGGGGPGYDEQFF.